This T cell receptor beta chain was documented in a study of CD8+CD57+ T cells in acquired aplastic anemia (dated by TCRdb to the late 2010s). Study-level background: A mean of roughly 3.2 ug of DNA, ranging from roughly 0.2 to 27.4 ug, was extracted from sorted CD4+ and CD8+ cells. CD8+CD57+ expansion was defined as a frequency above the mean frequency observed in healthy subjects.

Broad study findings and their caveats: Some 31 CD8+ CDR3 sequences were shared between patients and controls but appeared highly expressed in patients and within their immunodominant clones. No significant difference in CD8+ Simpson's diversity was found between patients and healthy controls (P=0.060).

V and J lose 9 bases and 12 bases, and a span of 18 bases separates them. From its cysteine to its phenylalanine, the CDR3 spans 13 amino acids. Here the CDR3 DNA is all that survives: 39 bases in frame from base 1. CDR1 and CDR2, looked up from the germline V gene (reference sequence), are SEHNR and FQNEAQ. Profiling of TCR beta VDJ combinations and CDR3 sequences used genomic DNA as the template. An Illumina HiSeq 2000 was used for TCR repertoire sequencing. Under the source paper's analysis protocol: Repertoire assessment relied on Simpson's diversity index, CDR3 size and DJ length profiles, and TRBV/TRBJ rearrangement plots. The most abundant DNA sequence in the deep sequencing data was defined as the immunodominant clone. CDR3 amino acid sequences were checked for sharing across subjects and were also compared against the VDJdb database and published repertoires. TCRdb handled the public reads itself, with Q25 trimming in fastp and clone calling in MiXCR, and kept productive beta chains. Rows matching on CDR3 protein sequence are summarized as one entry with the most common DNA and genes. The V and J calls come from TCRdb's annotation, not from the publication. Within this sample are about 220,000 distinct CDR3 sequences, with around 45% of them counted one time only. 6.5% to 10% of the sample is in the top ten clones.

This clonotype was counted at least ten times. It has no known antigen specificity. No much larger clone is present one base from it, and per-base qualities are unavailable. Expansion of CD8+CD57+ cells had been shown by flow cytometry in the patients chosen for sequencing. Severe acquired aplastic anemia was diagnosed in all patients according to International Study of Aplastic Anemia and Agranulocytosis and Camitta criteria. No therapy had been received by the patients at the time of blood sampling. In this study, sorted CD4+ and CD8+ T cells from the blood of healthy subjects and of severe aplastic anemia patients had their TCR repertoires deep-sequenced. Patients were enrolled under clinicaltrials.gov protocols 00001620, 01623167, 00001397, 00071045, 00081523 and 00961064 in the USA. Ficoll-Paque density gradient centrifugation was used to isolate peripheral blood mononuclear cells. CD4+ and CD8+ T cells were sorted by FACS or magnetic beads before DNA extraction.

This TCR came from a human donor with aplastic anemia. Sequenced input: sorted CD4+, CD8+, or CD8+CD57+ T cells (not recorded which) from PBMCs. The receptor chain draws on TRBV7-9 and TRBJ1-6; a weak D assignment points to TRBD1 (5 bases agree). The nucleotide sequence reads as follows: TGTGCCAGGCGGGGAGGGGCGATCAAACCCCTCCACTTT. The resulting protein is CARRGGAIKPLHF.